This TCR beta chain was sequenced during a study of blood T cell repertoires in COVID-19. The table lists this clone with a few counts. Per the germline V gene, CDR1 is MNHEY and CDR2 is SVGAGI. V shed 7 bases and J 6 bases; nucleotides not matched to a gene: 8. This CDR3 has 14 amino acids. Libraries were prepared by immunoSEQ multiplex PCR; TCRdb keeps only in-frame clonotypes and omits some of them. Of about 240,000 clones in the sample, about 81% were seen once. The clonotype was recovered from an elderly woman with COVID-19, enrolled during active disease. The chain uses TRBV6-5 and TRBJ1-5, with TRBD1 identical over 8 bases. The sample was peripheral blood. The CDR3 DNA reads TGTGCCAGCAATCCCGGACAGGGCGGTCAGCCCCAGCATTTT. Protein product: CASNPGQGGQPQHF.